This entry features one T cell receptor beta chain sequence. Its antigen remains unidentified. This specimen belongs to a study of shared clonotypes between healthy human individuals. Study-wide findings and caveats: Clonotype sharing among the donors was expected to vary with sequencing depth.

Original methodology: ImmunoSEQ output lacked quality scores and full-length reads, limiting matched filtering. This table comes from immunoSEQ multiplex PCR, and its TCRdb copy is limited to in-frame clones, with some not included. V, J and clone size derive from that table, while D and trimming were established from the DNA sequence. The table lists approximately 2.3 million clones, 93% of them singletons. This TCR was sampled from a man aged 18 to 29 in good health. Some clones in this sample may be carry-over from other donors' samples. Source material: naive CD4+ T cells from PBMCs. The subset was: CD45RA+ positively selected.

The CDR3 spells CASSRGHNEKLFF. The CDR3 DNA sequence: TGTGCCAGCAGCCGAGGACATAATGAAAAACTGTTTTTT. The V and J genes are TRBV14 and TRBJ1-4, with D tentatively TRBD1 (5 bases). The germline V gene has CDR1 SGHDN and CDR2 FVKESK. The CDR3 spans 13 residues. The V and J ends lost 4 bases and 4 bases respectively, with 7 bases between them.